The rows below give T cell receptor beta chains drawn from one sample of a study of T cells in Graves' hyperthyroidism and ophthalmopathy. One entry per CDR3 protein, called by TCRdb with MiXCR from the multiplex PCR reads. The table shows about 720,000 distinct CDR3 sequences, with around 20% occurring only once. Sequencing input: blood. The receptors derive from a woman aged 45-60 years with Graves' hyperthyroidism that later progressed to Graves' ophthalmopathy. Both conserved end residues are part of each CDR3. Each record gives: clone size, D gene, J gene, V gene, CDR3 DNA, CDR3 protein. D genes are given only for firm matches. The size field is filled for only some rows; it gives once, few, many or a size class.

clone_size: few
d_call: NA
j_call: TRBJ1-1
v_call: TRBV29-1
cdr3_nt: TGCAGCGGGGCCCCGGGAACTGAAGCTTTCTTT
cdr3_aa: CSGAPGTEAFF

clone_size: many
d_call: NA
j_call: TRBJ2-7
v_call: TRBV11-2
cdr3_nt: TGTGCCAGCAGCTTATTTGCGGAACCCACCTACGAGCAGTACTTC
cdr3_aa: CASSLFAEPTYEQYF

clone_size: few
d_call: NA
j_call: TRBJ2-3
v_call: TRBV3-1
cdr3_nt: TGTGCCAGCAGCCAATCGCCCCCCTATTCCAGAACAGATACGCAGTATTTT
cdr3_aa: CASSQSPPYSRTDTQYF

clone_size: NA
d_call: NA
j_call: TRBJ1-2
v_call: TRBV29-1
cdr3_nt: TGCAGCGTCCAGTTCGGGAACTATGGCTACACCTTC
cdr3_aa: CSVQFGNYGYTF

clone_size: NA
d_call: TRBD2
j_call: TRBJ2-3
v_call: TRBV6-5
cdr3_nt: TGTGCCAGCAGTTTAGCGGGGGCAGCCTCGGATACGCAGTATTTT
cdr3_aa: CASSLAGAASDTQYF

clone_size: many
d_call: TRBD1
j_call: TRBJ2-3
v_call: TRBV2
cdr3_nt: TGTGCCAGCAGGCGCGGACAGGTTGCAGATACGCAGTATTTT
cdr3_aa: CASRRGQVADTQYF

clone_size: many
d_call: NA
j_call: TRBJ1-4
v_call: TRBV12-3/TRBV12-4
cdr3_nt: TGTGCCAGCAGTCGGGACGTTGCAACTAATGAAAAACTGTTTTTT
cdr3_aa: CASSRDVATNEKLFF

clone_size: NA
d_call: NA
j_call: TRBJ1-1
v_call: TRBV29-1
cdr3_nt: TGCAGCGCTCCCAGGCCCGCATACATGAACACTGAAGCTTTCTTT
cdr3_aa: CSAPRPAYMNTEAFF

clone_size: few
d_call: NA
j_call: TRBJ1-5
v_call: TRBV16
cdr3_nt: TGTGCCAGCAGCCACTCCCAGGACAGTACCCCCAATCAGCCCCAGCATTTT
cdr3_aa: CASSHSQDSTPNQPQHF

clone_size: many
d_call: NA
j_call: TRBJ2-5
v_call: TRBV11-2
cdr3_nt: TGTGCCAGCAGCTTAGGAGGGACACCCGAGGAGACCCAGTACTTC
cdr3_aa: CASSLGGTPEETQYF

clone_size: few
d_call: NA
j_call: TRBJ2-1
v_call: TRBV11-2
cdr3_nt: TGTGCCAGCAGCTTAGGGGCGGTCGGGGGCCATGAGCAGTTCTTC
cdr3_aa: CASSLGAVGGHEQFF

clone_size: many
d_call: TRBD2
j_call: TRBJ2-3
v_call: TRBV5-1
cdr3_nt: TGCGCCAGCGGACTAGCGGGGGGCACCACAGATACGCAGTATTTT
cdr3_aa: CASGLAGGTTDTQYF

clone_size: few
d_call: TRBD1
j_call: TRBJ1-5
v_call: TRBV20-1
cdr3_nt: TGCAGTGCTGGACAGGGTCAGCAGCCCCAGCATTTT
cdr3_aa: CSAGQGQQPQHF

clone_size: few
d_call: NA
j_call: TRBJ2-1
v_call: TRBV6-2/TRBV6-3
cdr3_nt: TGTGCCAGCTCGGGGATGGGTGAGCAGTTCTTC
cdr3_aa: CASSGMGEQFF

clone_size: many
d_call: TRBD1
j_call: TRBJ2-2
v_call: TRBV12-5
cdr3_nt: TGTGCTAGTGGTTTGGATGGGTGGGACAGGTCGAACACCGGGGAGCTGTTTTTT
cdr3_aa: CASGLDGWDRSNTGELFF

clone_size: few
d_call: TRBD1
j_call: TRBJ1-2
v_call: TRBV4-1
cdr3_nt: TGCGCCAGCAGCCAAGTCCCCAGGGGGCCCAACTATGGCTACACCTTC
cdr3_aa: CASSQVPRGPNYGYTF

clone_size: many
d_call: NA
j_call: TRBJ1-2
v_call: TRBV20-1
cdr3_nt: TGCAGTGCGCCCCCAAGTCGGGGGGATGGAATGGGCCACTATGGCTACACCTTC
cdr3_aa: CSAPPSRGDGMGHYGYTF

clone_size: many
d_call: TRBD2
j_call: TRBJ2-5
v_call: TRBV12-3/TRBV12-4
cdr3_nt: TGTGCCAGCAGTGACGGGACTAGCGGGGGGGCCCTTGTAGAGACCCAGTACTTC
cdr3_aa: CASSDGTSGGALVETQYF

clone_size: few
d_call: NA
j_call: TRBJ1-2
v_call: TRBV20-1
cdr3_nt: TGCAGTGCTACACAGACGTCCTTCGACTATGGCTACACCTTC
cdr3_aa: CSATQTSFDYGYTF

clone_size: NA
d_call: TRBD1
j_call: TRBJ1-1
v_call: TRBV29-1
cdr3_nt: TGCAGCGTTGAGGGGGGACAGGGGGCTTTCTTT
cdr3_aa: CSVEGGQGAFF

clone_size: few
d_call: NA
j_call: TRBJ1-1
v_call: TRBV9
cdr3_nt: TGTGCCAGCAGCGCCCTCCACTACGCAGGGGAGGGAACTGAAGCTTTCTTT
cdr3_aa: CASSALHYAGEGTEAFF

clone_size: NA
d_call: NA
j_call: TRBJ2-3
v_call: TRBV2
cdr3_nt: TGTGCCAGCAGTGGAGAGTATAGGTCAGATACGCAGTATTTT
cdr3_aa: CASSGEYRSDTQYF

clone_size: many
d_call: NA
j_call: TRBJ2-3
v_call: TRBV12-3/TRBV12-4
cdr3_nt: TGTGCCAGCAGTTTTGGGCAGGGGCAGGATACGCAGTATTTT
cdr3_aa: CASSFGQGQDTQYF

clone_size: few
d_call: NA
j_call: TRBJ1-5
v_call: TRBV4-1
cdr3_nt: TGCGCCAGCAGCCAAGATAGGGACGGGGGCGGCTATCAGCCCCAGCATTTT
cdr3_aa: CASSQDRDGGGYQPQHF

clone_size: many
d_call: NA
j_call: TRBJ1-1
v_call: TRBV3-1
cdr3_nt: TGTGCCAGCAGCCAAGATCAAGGAGGGCAGTCGAACACTGAAGCTTTCTTT
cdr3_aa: CASSQDQGGQSNTEAFF

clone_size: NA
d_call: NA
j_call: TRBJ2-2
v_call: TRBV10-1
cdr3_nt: TGCGCCAGCAGCCCCCGTCAGCAGGGGACCGGGGAGCTGTTTTTT
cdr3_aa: CASSPRQQGTGELFF

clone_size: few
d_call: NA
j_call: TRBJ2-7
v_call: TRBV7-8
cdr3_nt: TGTGCCAGCAGCCCCGAGCCAGGCGGTATCTACGAGCAGTACTTC
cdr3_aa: CASSPEPGGIYEQYF

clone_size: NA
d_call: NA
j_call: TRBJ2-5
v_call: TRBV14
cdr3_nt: TGTGCCAGCAGCCCGCCACCTTCGGAACTCCAAGAGACCCAGTACTTC
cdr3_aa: CASSPPPSELQETQYF

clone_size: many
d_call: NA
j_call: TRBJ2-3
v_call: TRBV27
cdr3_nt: TGTGCCAGCAGTCTCGGGATTGATACGCAGTATTTT
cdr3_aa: CASSLGIDTQYF

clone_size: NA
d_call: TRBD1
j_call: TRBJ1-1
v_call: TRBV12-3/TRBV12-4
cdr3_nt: TGTGCCAGCAGTTTGGGCAGGGGGCTGACTGAAGCTTTCTTT
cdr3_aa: CASSLGRGLTEAFF

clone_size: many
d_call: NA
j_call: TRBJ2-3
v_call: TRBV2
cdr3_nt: TGTGCCGCCAGCCGCACAGATACGCAGTATTTT
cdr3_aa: CAASRTDTQYF

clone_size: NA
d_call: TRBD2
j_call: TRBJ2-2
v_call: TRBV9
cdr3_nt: TGTGCCAGCAGCCGAAGGACTAGCGGGGGGCGGGGCACCGGGGAGCTGTTTTTT
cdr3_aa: CASSRRTSGGRGTGELFF

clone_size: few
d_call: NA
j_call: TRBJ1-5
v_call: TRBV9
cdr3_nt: TGTGCCAGCAGCGTAGGATTTACGGGGCAGCCCCAGCATTTT
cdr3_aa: CASSVGFTGQPQHF

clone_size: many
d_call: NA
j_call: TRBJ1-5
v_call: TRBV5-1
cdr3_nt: TGCGCCAGCAGCTTCACAGCGGATCAGCCCCAGCATTTT
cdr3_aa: CASSFTADQPQHF